This T cell receptor beta chain stems from a study of T-cell reconstitution after alpha-beta-depleted transplantation in children. TCRbeta library construction was performed incorporating unique molecular identifiers. TCRdb analysed the PCR reads with MiXCR anew, one entry per CDR3 protein. The data show 200,000 to 300,000 distinct CDR3 sequences, more than 20% seen once. Trimming left V 1 base short and J 3 bases short, with 9 bases between. This CDR3 is 14 amino acids long. Germline CDR1 is DFQATT and CDR2 is SNEGSKA (reference sequence). The sample in question was PBMCs, obtained before TCRalphabeta/CD19-depleted stem cell transplant. The sequence was collected from a girl aged 2-10 years with Fanconi anemia, due to receive a stem cell transplant. The V call is TRBV20-1, the J call TRBJ2-2, with a tentative D call TRBD1 (5 bases). The CDR3 DNA reads TGCAGTGCTAGAGGCACAGGTCACACCGGGGAGCTGTTTTTT. This encodes CSARGTGHTGELFF.